The 10 T cell receptor beta chains given below trace back to one sample, sequenced in a study of OX40 agonist ivuxolimab in advanced cancers. Produced via immunoSEQ multiplex PCR; TCRdb's table is partial and in-frame only. The sample consists of more than 75,000 clones, around 84% of them appearing once. Sequenced here: CD4+ or CD8+ T cells sorted from blood, sampled in a trial of the OX40 agonist ivuxolimab. The receptor source for this set is an adult with an advanced solid tumor such as melanoma, head and neck, liver or kidney cancer.

This clone has a single count. The rearrangement joins TRBV2 to TRBJ2-7; a weak D match, TRBD1 (6 bases). The V end lost 5 bases, the J end lost 0 bases, and 11 bases lay between the germline ends. Germline V gene lookup returns CDR1 SNHLY and CDR2 FYNNEI. The CDR3 runs to 14 residues. CDR3 sequence reads: CASSPDRFSYEQYF. CDR3 nucleotide sequence: TGTGCCAGCAGTCCGGACAGATTCTCCTACGAGCAGTACTTC.

This chain links TRBV27 with TRBJ1-2; D is perhaps TRBD1 (6 bases). In germline, CDR1 is MNHEY, CDR2 SMNVEV (reference sequence). Trimming shortened V by 5 bases and J by 5 bases, and 9 bases separated the two germline ends. The CDR3 totals 12 residues. CDR3 in amino acids: CASSPDRYGYTF. The CDR3 coding sequence is TGTGCCAGCAGTCCGGACAGATATGGCTACACCTTC.

This clone occurred once. The chain uses TRBV19 and TRBJ1-5, with D tentatively TRBD1 (6 bases). CDR1 and CDR2 from the germline V gene are LNHDA and SQIVND (reference sequence). The CDR3 runs 15 residues. V was shortened by 3 bases and J by 4 bases, with 13 bases between the two germline ends. CDR3 bases: TGTGCCAGTAGTATTTGGGACACCTTAAATCAGCCCCAGCATTTT. Translated, it gives CASSIWDTLNQPQHF.

This clone has more than one count but fewer than ten. The rearrangement joins TRBV5-1 to TRBJ2-1, with a possible D match to TRBD2 (5 bases). Germline V gene data show CDR1 as SGHRS and CDR2 as YFSETQ. Trimming left V 1 base short and J 7 bases short, with 9 bases between. The CDR3 is 13 residues long. The CDR3 region is CASSLWQRNEQFF. CDR3 nucleotide sequence: TGCGCCAGCAGCTTGTGGCAGCGGAATGAGCAGTTCTTC.

J is TRBJ2-7 and V is TRBV4-1, with D perhaps matching TRBD1 (5 bases). Trimming took 0 bases from V and 0 from J, leaving 9 bases between them. The CDR3 length is 15 residues. Germline V gives CDR1 MGHRA, CDR2 YSYEKL. The CDR3 here is CASSQDTGRSYEQYF. The CDR3 DNA follows: TGCGCCAGCAGCCAAGACACAGGTCGCTCCTACGAGCAGTACTTC.

The table lists this clone with a count of one. The V and J genes are TRBV27 and TRBJ2-7; weak D call: TRBD1 (5 bases). Germline lookup yields CDR1 MNHEY and CDR2 SMNVEV (reference sequence). This CDR3 has 13 residues. V was cut by 6 bases and J by 6 bases, with 15 bases left in between. The CDR3 coding sequence is TGTGCCAGCAGGGGGTCTCCTCAGGGCGAGCAGTACTTC. Protein sequence: CASRGSPQGEQYF.

The rearrangement links TRBV14 to TRBJ2-5, with D perhaps TRBD1 (6 bases). V was clipped by 1 base and J by 7 bases, with 13 bases between them. Germline V gives CDR1 SGHDN, CDR2 FVKESK. The CDR3 covers 14 residues. CDR3 coding DNA: TGTGCCAGCAGCCAAGGGGCAGGGGTGGCGACCCAGTACTTC. Protein product: CASSQGAGVATQYF.

The chain employs TRBV9 and TRBJ2-7; 8 bases align to TRBD2. Germline CDR1 and CDR2: SGDLS and YYNGEE. Trimming at V came to 0 bases and at J to 5 bases, leaving 10 bases not matched to a gene. The CDR3 consists of 16 residues. The CDR3 region is CASSVAWAGGRHEQYF. The DNA of the CDR3 is TGTGCCAGCAGCGTAGCCTGGGCGGGAGGACGGCACGAGCAGTACTTC.

This chain connects TRBV29-1 to TRBJ1-2, with D possibly TRBD1 on 5 matching bases. Trimming left V 1 base short and J 2 bases short, with 11 bases between. The germline V gene has CDR1 SQVTM and CDR2 ANQGSEA. The CDR3 totals 14 residues. CDR3: CSVEGGTSNYGYTF. CDR3 bases: TGCAGCGTTGAAGGCGGGACGTCGAACTATGGCTACACCTTC.

The chain links TRBV5-5 to TRBJ2-7, with TRBD1 as a possible D gene (6 bases). This CDR3 has 14 amino acids. With 5 bases removed from V and 2 bases from J, the gap between germline ends came to 14 bases. Per germline, CDR1 SGHKS and CDR2 YYEKEE (reference sequence). DNA of the CDR3: TGTGCCAGCAGGGGGGCGACGGCTACCTACGAGCAGTACTTC. Its protein is CASRGATATYEQYF.